Shown below are 16 T cell receptor beta chains from a single sample sequenced in a study of tumor and adjacent non-tumor tissue in lung cancer. TCRbeta libraries were built with three rounds of nested PCR, modified from ARM-PCR. TCRdb recomputed calls from the multiplex PCR reads with MiXCR, one row per CDR3 protein. The sample includes around 80,000 distinct CDR3 sequences, about 82% of them seen just once. No cell sorting was done before RNA was extracted from the tissue. The normal lung tissue was taken more than 3 cm from the tumor edge. What was sequenced was distant non-tumor lung tissue. All receptors derive from a man between 60 and 70 years old with non-small cell lung cancer.

In regard to this clonotype: A much larger clonotype is one base distant, so this may be a read error. The J gene is TRBJ1-2, the V gene TRBV7-9; D uncertain. The CDR3 totals 11 residues. Germline lookup yields CDR1 SEHNR and CDR2 FQNEAQ (reference sequence). CDR3 coding DNA: TGTGTCAGCAGCTCCTCGGGCGGCTACACCTTC. Translating gives CVSSSSGGYTF.

Points on this clonotype: A junction end diverges from the germline sequence, so it may reflect a read error. The chain joins TRBV11-3 to TRBJ2-5, with D uncertain. Germline V gene data show CDR1 as SGHNT and CDR2 as YENEEA. This CDR3 is built from 11 residues. The DNA of the CDR3 is TGTGCCGGCAGCGAAAAAGAGACCCAGTACTTC. It codes for CAGSEKETQYF.

On this clonotype itself: The CDR3 carries no conserved terminal phenylalanine or tryptophan, so it likely arises from a read error. This sequence joins TRBV5-6 and TRBJ2-4; D remains unclear. The germline CDR1 and CDR2 sequences are SGHDT and YYEEEE. The CDR3 has 15 residues. Trimming removed 0 bases at V and 10 bases at J, with 17 bases between. The CDR3 region has the DNA TGTGCCAGCAGCTTGGCCGGGTCAGTTGAGGAGATTCAGTACTAC. Translation: CASSLAGSVEEIQYY.

On this clonotype itself: Its ends do not fully match the called genes, so a read error is possible. V gene TRBV5-4 combines with J gene TRBJ2-5, with TRBD1 as a possible D gene (5 bases). The CDR3 is made up of 14 amino acids. Germline V gene sequence: CDR1 SGHNT, CDR2 YYREEE (reference sequence). The CDR3 protein is CASRVDLYQEIQYF. CDR3 bases: TGCGCCAGCAGGGTTGACCTGTATCAAGAGATCCAGTACTTC.

The V gene is TRBV24-1, the J gene TRBJ2-1, with D unresolved. V was trimmed by 2 bases and J by 10 bases, leaving 8 bases between them. CDR3 size: 12 residues. CDR1 and CDR2 from the germline V gene are KGHDR and SFDVKD. The CDR3 region is CATSDSKWEQFF. The CDR3 region has the DNA TGTGCCACCAGTGATTCAAAGTGGGAGCAGTTCTTC.

Note on this clonotype: At one boundary the junction diverges from the germline segment, which might be a read error. The chain joins TRBV6-5 to TRBJ2-5; weak D call: TRBD1 (6 bases). The germline CDR1 and CDR2 sequences are MNHEY and SVGAGI. The CDR3 is 15 residues long. CDR3 nucleotide sequence: TGTGCAAGCAGTTACCAGGGGATACAACATGAGACCCAATTCTTC. Its protein is CASSYQGIQHETQFF.

The J gene is TRBJ2-1, the V gene TRBV11-3, with D possibly being TRBD2 (6 bases). The CDR3 totals 15 residues. The V end lost 6 bases, the J end lost 4 bases, and 16 bases lay between the germline ends. Germline CDR1 reads SGHNT; CDR2 reads YENEEA. The CDR3 is CASSSLEGGYNEQFF. The CDR3 DNA reads TGTGCCAGCAGTTCCCTAGAGGGAGGTTACAATGAGCAGTTCTTC.

Comments on this clonotype: A much larger clone differs from this one at a single base, so this may be a read error. The chain employs TRBV12-3 or TRBV12-4 and TRBJ2-1; D is ambiguous. This CDR3 spans 15 amino acids. The CDR3 nucleotides are TGTGCCAACAGTTTAGGGTCTGGCTCCTACAATGAGCAGTTCTTC. Its protein product is CANSLGSGSYNEQFF.

This clonotype came up a few times. V usage is TRBV18 and J usage is TRBJ2-1, with TRBD2 matching 8 bases. V was clipped by 0 bases and J by 5 bases; unmatched bases: 6. The CDR3 covers 16 residues. From germline, CDR1 is KGHSH and CDR2 LQKENI. The CDR3 DNA sequence: TGTGCCAGCTCACCACCGTGGCTAGCGGGCAACAATGAGCAGTTCTTC. It is translated as CASSPPWLAGNNEQFF.

On this clonotype itself: This may come from a read error, since a much larger clone is one base off. The V and J genes are TRBV29-1 and TRBJ2-3; D gene uncertain. The CDR3 totals 12 residues. CDR1 and CDR2 (germline): SQVTM, ANQGSEA. CDR3 nucleotides: TGCAGCGCTTCCCGTAGCACAGATACGCATTATTTT. Translated: CSASRSTDTHYF.

The count of this clonotype is one. The V gene is TRBV20-1, the J gene TRBJ1-6; D not resolved. V was clipped by 1 base and J by 15 bases, with 22 bases between them. The CDR3 totals 15 residues. The germline V gene encodes CDR1 DFQATT and CDR2 SNEGSKA (reference sequence). The CDR3 bases are TGCAGTGCTAGAGCGAAGGTGGTAAAAGTGACACTCCTCCACTTT. Protein: CSARAKVVKVTLLHF.

This clonotype was found once. This may stem from a read error, because a much larger clone lies one nucleotide away. The V and J genes are TRBV5-5 and TRBJ2-7, with 8 bases fitting TRBD1. The V gene's germline CDR1 is SGHKS and CDR2 YYEKEE (reference sequence). J lost 6 bases, V lost 6 bases, and 11 bases had no gene match. This CDR3 is built from 14 residues. CDR3 protein: CASITSQGAIEQYF. The CDR3 bases are TGTGCCAGCATCACCTCCCAGGGGGCGATCGAGCAGTACTTC.

About this clonotype: Germline is not matched at one junction end, which may reflect a read error. The V and J genes are TRBV29-1 and TRBJ2-7; D is unclear. The CDR3 sequence is 13 residues long. Germline-derived CDR1 and CDR2 are SQVTM and ANQGSEA. CDR3 DNA sequence: TGCAGCGTTGAACTGCCGGATTCCCACGAGCGGTACTTC. The encoded protein is CSVELPDSHERYF.

As to this clonotype: This may be a read error, as it is one base from a much larger clone. V and J are TRBV5-1 and TRBJ2-3; perhaps TRBD2 as D (5 bases). Germline V gene lookup returns CDR1 SGHRS and CDR2 YFSETQ. The CDR3 consists of 15 residues. The CDR3 region is CASSLTHSSIDTQYF. CDR3 DNA: TGCGCCAGCAGCTTGACGCACTCTAGCATAGATACGCAGTATTTT.

This chain joins TRBV11-2 and TRBJ2-2, with a possible D match to TRBD1 (6 bases). V shed 1 base and J shed 5 bases, with 8 bases lying between them. CDR1 and CDR2 (germline): SGHAT, FQNNGV. The CDR3 has 14 amino acids. The CDR3 is CASSLGTGTGELFF. DNA of the CDR3: TGTGCCAGCAGCTTAGGCACAGGGACCGGGGAGCTGTTTTTT.

Concerning this clonotype itself: At one end the junction does not follow the germline gene, possibly because of a read error. This chain connects TRBV4-1 to TRBJ1-2, with a weak D call TRBD1 (5 bases). CDR3 size: 15 residues. Germline CDR1 MGHRA, CDR2 YSYEKL. CDR3: CAGSQGRGPKYGYIF. CDR3 DNA: TGCGCCGGCAGCCAAGGCCGGGGACCTAAATATGGCTACATCTTC.